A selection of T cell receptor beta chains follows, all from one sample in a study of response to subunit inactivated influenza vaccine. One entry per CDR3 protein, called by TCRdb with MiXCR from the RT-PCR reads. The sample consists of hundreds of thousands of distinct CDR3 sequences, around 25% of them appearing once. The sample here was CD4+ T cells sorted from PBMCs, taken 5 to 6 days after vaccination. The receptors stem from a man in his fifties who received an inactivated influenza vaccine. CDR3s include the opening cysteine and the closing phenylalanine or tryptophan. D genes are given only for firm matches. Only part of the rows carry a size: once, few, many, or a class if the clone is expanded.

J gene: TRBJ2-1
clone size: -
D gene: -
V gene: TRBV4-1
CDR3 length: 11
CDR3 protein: CASSIHNEQFF
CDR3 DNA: TGCGCCAGCAGCATCCACAATGAGCAGTTCTTC

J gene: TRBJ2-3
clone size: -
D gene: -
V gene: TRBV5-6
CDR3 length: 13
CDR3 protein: CASSLSSPSEGDF
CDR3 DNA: TGTGCCAGCAGCTTGAGCTCACCCAGCGAGGGCGATTTT

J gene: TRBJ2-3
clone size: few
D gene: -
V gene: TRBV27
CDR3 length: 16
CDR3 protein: CASSQLGGRGTDTQYF
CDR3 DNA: TGTGCCAGCAGTCAACTAGGGGGGCGGGGCACAGATACGCAGTATTTT

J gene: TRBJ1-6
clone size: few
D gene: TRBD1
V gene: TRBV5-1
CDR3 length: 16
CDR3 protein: CASSAGQGRNNSPLHF
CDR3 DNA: TGCGCCAGCAGCGCCGGACAGGGGAGAAATAATTCACCCCTCCACTTT

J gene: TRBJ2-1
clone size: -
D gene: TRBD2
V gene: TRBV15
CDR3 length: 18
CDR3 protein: CATSSPGTSGTSYNEQFF
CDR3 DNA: TGTGCCACCAGCAGCCCCGGGACTAGCGGGACCTCCTACAATGAGCAGTTCTTC

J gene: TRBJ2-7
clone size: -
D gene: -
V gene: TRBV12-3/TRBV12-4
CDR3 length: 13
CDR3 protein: CASSLGALFEQYF
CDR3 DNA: TGTGCCAGCAGTTTAGGGGCGCTCTTCGAGCAGTACTTC

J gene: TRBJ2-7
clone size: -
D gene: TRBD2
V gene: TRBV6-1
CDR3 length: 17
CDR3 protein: CASRPGLAGGPVNEQYF
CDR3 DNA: TGTGCCAGCAGACCCGGACTAGCGGGAGGGCCGGTAAACGAGCAGTACTTC

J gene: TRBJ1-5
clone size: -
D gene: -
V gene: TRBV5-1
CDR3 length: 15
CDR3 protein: CASSLATGSNQPQHF
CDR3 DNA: TGCGCCAGCAGCTTGGCCACTGGGTCCAATCAGCCCCAGCATTTT

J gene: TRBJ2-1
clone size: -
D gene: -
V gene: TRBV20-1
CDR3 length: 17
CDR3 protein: CSARGLKLTLRDNEQFF
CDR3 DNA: TGCAGTGCTAGAGGACTAAAACTCACACTGCGGGACAATGAGCAGTTCTTC

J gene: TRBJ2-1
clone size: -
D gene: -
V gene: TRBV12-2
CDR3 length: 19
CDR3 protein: CASRPRDLGLAGGRHEQFF
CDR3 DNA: TGTGCAAGTCGTCCACGCGACCTTGGACTAGCGGGAGGGAGACATGAGCAGTTCTTC

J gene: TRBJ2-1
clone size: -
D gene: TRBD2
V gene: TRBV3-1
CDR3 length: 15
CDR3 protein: CASRRGGAYPNEQFF
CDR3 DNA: TGTGCCAGCAGACGCGGGGGGGCTTATCCCAATGAGCAGTTCTTC

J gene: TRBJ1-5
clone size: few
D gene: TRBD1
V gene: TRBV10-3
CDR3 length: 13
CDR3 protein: CAISQGEYQPQHF
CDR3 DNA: TGTGCCATCAGCCAGGGGGAGTATCAGCCCCAGCATTTT

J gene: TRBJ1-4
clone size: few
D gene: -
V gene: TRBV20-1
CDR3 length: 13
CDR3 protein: CSAGRGRHEKLFF
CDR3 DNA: TGCAGTGCCGGTCGGGGGAGACATGAAAAACTGTTTTTT

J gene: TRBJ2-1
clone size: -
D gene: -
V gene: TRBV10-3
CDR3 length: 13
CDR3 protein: CAISESQYNEQFF
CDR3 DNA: TGTGCCATCAGTGAATCTCAATACAATGAGCAGTTCTTC

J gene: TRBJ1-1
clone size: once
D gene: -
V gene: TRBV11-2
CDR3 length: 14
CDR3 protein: CASSLDLLNTEAFF
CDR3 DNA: TGTGCCAGCAGCCTCGACCTACTGAACACTGAAGCTTTCTTT

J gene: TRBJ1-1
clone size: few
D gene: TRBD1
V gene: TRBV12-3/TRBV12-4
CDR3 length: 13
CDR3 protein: CASRKGTVAEAFF
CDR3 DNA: TGTGCCAGCAGAAAGGGGACAGTAGCTGAAGCTTTCTTT

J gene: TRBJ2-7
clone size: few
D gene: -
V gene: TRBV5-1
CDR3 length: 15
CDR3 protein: CASSPHQGLGTEQYF
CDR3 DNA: TGCGCCAGCAGCCCCCACCAGGGACTGGGAACGGAGCAGTACTTC

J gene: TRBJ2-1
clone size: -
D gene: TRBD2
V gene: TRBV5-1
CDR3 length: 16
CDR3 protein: CASSSGTSGHYNEQFF
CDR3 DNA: TGCGCCAGCAGCAGTGGGACTAGCGGGCATTACAATGAGCAGTTCTTC

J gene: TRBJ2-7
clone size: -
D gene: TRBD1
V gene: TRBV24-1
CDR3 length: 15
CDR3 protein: CATSDSGTGVGKQYF
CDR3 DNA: TGTGCCACCAGTGATTCCGGGACAGGCGTTGGGAAGCAGTACTTC

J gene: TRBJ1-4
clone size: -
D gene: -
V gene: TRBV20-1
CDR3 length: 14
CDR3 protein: CSARSTQSVEKLFF
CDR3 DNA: TGCAGTGCTAGATCGACACAGAGTGTAGAAAAACTGTTTTTT

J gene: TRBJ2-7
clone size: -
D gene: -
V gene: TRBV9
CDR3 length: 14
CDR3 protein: CASSVESLPYEQYF
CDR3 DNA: TGTGCCAGCAGCGTAGAAAGTCTCCCGTACGAGCAGTACTTC

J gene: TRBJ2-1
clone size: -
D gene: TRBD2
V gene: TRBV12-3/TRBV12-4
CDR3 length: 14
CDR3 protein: CASSLAGGLLEQFF
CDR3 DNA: TGTGCCAGCAGTCTAGCGGGGGGACTTCTAGAGCAGTTCTTC

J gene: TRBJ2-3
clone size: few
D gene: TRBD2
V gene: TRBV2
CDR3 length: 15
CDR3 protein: CASSVRLAGADTQYF
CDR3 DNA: TGTGCCAGCAGTGTTCGCCTAGCGGGAGCGGATACGCAGTATTTT

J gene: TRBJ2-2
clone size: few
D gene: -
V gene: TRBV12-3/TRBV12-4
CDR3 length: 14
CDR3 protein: CASSTHSDTGELFF
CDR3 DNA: TGTGCCAGCAGTACCCATAGTGACACCGGGGAGCTGTTTTTT

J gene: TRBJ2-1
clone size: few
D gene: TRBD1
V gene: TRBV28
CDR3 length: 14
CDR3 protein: CASGTGDRDDEQFF
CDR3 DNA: TGTGCCAGCGGTACTGGGGACAGGGACGATGAGCAGTTCTTC

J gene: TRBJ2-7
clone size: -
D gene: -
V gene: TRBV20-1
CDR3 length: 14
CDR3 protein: CSARDRIGWYEQYF
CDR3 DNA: TGCAGTGCTAGAGATCGAATAGGGTGGTACGAGCAGTACTTC

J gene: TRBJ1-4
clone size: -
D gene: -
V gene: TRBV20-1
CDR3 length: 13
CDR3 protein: CSASRGLHEKLFF
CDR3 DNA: TGCAGTGCTAGTCGGGGGCTCCATGAAAAACTGTTTTTT

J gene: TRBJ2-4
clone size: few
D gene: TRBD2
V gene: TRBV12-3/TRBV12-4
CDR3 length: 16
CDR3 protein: CASTRRLAGAKNIQYF
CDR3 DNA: TGTGCCAGCACCCGACGGCTAGCGGGGGCCAAAAACATTCAGTACTTC

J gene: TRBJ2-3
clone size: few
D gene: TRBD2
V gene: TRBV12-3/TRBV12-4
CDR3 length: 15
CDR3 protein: CASSFWGGVTDTQYF
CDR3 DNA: TGTGCCAGCAGTTTTTGGGGGGGGGTCACAGATACGCAGTATTTT

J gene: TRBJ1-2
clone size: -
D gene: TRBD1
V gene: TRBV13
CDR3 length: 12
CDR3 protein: CASSRTGMGYTF
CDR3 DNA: TGTGCCAGCAGCCGGACAGGGATGGGCTACACCTTC

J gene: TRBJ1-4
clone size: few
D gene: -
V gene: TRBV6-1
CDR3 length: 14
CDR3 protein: CASKASSTNEKLFF
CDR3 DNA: TGTGCCAGCAAGGCCTCTTCAACTAATGAAAAACTGTTTTTT

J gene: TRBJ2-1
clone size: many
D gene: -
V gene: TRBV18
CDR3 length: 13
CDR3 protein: CASSPQSYNEQFF
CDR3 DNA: TGTGCCAGCTCACCACAGTCCTACAATGAGCAGTTCTTC

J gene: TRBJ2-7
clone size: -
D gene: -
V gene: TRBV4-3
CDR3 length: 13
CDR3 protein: CASSQDLETEQYF
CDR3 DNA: TGCGCCAGCAGCCAAGATCTTGAGACCGAGCAGTACTTC

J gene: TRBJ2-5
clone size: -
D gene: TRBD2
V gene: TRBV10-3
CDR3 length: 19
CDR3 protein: CAISESSLAGIPLRETQYF
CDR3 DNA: TGTGCCATCAGTGAGTCGTCGCTAGCGGGGATACCTCTCAGGGAGACCCAGTACTTC

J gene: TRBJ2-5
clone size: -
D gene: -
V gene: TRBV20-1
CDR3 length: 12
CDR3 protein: CSASLDRETQYF
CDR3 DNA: TGCAGTGCTAGCCTTGATAGAGAGACCCAGTACTTC

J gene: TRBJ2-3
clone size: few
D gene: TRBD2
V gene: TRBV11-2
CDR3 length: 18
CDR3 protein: CASSSPGGSGGSTDTQYF
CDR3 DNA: TGTGCCAGCAGCTCACCCGGCGGTAGCGGGGGAAGCACAGATACGCAGTATTTT

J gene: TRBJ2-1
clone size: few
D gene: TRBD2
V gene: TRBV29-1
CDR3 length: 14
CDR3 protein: CSVEGGSNNNEQFF
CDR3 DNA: TGCAGCGTTGAAGGCGGGAGTAATAACAATGAGCAGTTCTTC

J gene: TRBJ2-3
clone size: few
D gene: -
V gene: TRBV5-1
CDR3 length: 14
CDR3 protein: CASGGTVRADTQYF
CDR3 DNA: TGCGCCAGCGGCGGGACAGTCCGTGCAGATACGCAGTATTTT

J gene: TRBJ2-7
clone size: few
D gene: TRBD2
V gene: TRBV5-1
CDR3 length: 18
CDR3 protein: CASSLVAVGTSGAYEQYF
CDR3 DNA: TGCGCCAGCAGCTTGGTGGCGGTGGGGACTAGCGGTGCCTACGAGCAGTACTTC

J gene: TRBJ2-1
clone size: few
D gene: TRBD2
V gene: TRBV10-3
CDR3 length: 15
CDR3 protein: CAISESAGVVNEQFF
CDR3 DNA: TGTGCCATCAGTGAGTCGGCGGGAGTAGTCAATGAGCAGTTCTTC

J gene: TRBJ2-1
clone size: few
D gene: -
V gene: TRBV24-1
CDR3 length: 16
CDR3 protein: CATSDLGGSSYNEQFF
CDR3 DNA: TGTGCCACCAGTGATTTGGGAGGGAGCTCCTACAATGAGCAGTTCTTC

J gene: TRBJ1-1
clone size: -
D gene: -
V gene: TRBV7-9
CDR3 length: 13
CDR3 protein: CASSSGPRAEAFF
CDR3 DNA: TGTGCCAGCAGCTCGGGGCCGAGGGCTGAAGCTTTCTTT

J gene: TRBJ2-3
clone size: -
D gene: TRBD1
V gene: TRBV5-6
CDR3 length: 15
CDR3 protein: CASSQDRGLTDTQYF
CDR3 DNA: TGTGCCAGCAGCCAGGACAGGGGCCTCACAGATACGCAGTATTTT

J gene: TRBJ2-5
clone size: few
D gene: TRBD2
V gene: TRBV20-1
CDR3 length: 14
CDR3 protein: CSARGARGEETQYF
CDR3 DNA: TGCAGTGCTAGGGGGGCGCGGGGGGAAGAGACCCAGTACTTC

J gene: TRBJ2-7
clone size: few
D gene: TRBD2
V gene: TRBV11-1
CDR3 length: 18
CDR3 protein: CASSSVGRGLARIYEQYF
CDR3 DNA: TGTGCCAGCAGCTCGGTGGGGAGGGGACTAGCGAGGATCTACGAGCAGTACTTC

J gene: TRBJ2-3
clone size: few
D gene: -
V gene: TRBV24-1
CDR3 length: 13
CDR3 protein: CASAAGSTDTQYF
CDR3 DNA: TGTGCCTCGGCGGCGGGCAGCACAGATACGCAGTATTTT

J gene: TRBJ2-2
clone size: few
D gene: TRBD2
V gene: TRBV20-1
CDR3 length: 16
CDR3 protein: CSARLGTSSNTGELFF
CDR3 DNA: TGCAGTGCTAGGCTCGGGACTAGCTCGAACACCGGGGAGCTGTTTTTT

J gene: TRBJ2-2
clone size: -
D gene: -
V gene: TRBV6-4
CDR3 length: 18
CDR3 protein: CASSASRGGYTNTGELFF
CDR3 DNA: TGTGCCAGCAGTGCCTCAAGGGGCGGCTACACGAACACCGGGGAGCTGTTTTTT

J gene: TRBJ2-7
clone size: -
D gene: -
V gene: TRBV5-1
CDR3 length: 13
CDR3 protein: CASSLWTDYEQYF
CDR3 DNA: TGCGCCAGCAGCTTGTGGACGGACTACGAGCAGTACTTC

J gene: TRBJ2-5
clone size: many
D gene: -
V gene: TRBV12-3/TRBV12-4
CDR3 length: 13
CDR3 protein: CASSSTGMETQYF
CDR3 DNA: TGTGCCAGCAGTAGCACAGGGATGGAGACCCAGTACTTC

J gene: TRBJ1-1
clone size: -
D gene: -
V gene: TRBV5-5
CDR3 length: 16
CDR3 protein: CASSSTQQGPNTEAFF
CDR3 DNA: TGTGCCAGCAGCTCTACCCAGCAGGGGCCCAACACTGAAGCTTTCTTT

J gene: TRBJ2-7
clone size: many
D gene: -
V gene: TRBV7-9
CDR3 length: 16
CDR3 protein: CASSLAFNSDSSEQYF
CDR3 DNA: TGTGCCAGCAGCTTAGCGTTTAACAGTGACAGTAGCGAGCAGTACTTC

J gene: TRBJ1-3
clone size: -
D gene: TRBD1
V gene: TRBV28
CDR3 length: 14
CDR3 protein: CASRSGGRGNTIYF
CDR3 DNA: TGTGCCAGCAGGTCAGGGGGGAGAGGAAACACCATATATTTT

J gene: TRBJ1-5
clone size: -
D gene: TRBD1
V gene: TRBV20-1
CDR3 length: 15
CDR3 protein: CSARRLTGLFRPQHF
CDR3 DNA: TGCAGTGCTAGACGTTTGACAGGGCTGTTTCGGCCCCAGCATTTT

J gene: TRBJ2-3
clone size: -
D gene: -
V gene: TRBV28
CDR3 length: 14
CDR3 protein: CASHFQLAADTQYF
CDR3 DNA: TGTGCCAGCCATTTCCAGTTAGCGGCAGATACGCAGTATTTT

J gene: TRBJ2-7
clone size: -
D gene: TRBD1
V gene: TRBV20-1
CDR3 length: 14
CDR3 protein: CSAAPGQVPYEQYF
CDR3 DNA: TGCAGTGCCGCCCCGGGACAGGTCCCTTACGAGCAGTACTTC

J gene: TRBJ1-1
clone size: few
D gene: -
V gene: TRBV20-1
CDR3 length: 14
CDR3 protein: CSARDGHSNTEAFF
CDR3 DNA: TGCAGTGCTAGAGACGGACACTCGAACACTGAAGCTTTCTTT

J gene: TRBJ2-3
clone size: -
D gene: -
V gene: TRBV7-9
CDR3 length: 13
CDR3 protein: CASSLETRDTQYF
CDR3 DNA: TGTGCCAGCAGCTTAGAAACGAGGGATACGCAGTATTTT

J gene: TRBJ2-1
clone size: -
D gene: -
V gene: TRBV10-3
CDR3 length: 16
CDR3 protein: CAISRPLRVGNNEQFF
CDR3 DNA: TGTGCCATCAGCCGTCCACTTCGGGTTGGAAACAATGAGCAGTTCTTC